This T cell receptor (beta chain) was obtained from a study of Tregs in tolerant kidney transplant recipients. Profiling relied on immunoSEQ multiplex PCR, and the TCRdb table lists in-frame clones only, not all of them. The sample consists of 62,000 or so clones, 95% to 98% of them appearing once. In the case of this clone: What it binds is unknown.

Study findings and constraints: Changing PCR primers prevented nucleotide comparison between some patients' samples.

Germline CDR1 reads SGHTA; CDR2 reads FQGNSA. The CDR3 sequence is 15 residues long. V trimming: 7 bases; J trimming: 7 bases; junction bases outside the gene matches: 11. Source: Tregs from blood, taken before the transplant. The source is a human donor who received a combined kidney and bone marrow transplant. The rearrangement uses TRBV7-2 and TRBJ2-2; TRBD2 matches 8 bases. The CDR3 nucleotides read TGTGCCAGCACCCCGATTAGCGGGGTTAGCGGGGAGCTGTTTTTT. This encodes CASTPISGVSGELFF.